A selection of T cell receptor beta chains follows, all from one sample in a study of cytomegalovirus exposure and HLA in healthy donors. The protocol was immunoSEQ multiplex PCR, while the TCRdb copy is restricted to in-frame clones and leaves out a portion. This table holds about 160,000 clones, 80% to 90% found once. Sequencing was carried out using PBMCs. All receptors derive from a man aged 18 to 29 in good health and CMV-seropositive. Both conserved end residues are part of each CDR3. The D gene is left open where the match is weak.

TRBV7-9,TRBD1,CASSPRQGTNYGYTF
TRBV18,TRBD1,CASSRGQGNTEAFF
TRBV2,TRBD1,CASEGQLNTEAFF
TRBV19,-,CASSPIGTRVQNSQYF
TRBV5-6,TRBD1,CASTPQGWSGANGLTF
TRBV30,-,CAWSFGQLTGNTIYF
TRBV15,TRBD2,CATSRLRGGQQYF
TRBV5-4,TRBD2,CASSPGTSGGWAQYF
TRBV4-3,-,CASSQWTRGIRNIQYF
TRBV4-3,-,CASSQDRVRGYTF
TRBV12-5,-,CASGFTQGLNTEAFF
TRBV11-3,TRBD1,CAGSGQGFYEQYF
TRBV10-3,TRBD2,CAIKTSGGDNEQFF
TRBV6-5,TRBD1,CASTPPGTGNTEAFF
TRBV19,-,CASIPRAARGGSQPQHF
TRBV19,-,CASSPGLVNYGYTF
TRBV7-2,-,CASSRKSNPLTYEQYF
TRBV7-9,TRBD1,CASSSWTGGADTGELFF
TRBV19,-,CASSIELLSSYEQYF
TRBV5-1,-,CASSFVEGTEAFF
TRBV10-3,TRBD1,CAIRDREQAGANVLTF
TRBV19,-,CASSPLRATNTGELFF
TRBV7-6,TRBD2,CASSPVAGGLTDTQYF
TRBV14,TRBD1,CASSQDRARGPYGYTF
TRBV6-6,TRBD1,CASSRGGGGQPQHF
TRBV2,TRBD1,CASSGTERNSPLHF
TRBV7-9,-,CASSLTSFNADTQYF
TRBV5-1,-,CASSLQTGTDTQYF
TRBV6-5,-,CASSYTGSTEAFF
TRBV7-6,TRBD2,CASSSQRTSHEQYF
TRBV11-3,TRBD1,CASSSGQLDGNTIYF
TRBV5-1,TRBD2,CASSQNRGLAGGATQYF
TRBV13,-,CASLQGRDTGELFF
TRBV9,-,CASSPQYWAGYTF
TRBV7-2,TRBD2,CASSLVGLRGGRETQYF
TRBV6-1,-,CASKPGNQPQHF
TRBV11-2,-,CASSSVGFYGYTF
TRBV19,TRBD1,CASTPRGQGKPMGLSGNTIYF
TRBV2,-,CASSETRGTDTQYF
TRBV10-2,TRBD2,CASGGAAGGGASAHADTQYF
TRBV11-1,-,CASSNSFQETQYF
TRBV15,-,CATSRIQGNTEAFF
TRBV11-2,TRBD1,CASSPAGVTGIEQYF
TRBV7-9,-,CASRVNGEKLFF
TRBV4-3,TRBD1,CASSRRQGARNEQFF
TRBV6-4,TRBD2,CASSDSTSSGEQFF